The rows below give T cell receptor beta chains drawn from one sample of a study of CD4 T cells in relation to SARS-CoV-2 and coronaviruses. These TCRs' antigens remain unknown. Clones were sequenced by immunoSEQ multiplex PCR, and TCRdb holds only the in-frame ones, with some missing. The sample records approximately 20,000 clones, less than 85% being singletons. The material sequenced was CD4+ T cells from PBMCs, cultured in vitro. The receptors stem from a human donor in good health. Each CDR3 is given with its conserved first and last residue. The D gene is left open where the match is weak.

>TRBJ2-3|TRBV9|.
CASSVDEAIDTQYF
>TRBJ1-1|TRBV6-2/TRBV6-3|TRBD1
CASSYAGGAFF
>TRBJ1-2|TRBV29-1|TRBD1
CSVEDQQGIGGYTF
>TRBJ2-5|TRBV10-2|.
CASSGPGIQETQYF
>TRBJ1-1|TRBV6-1|.
CASSEHLTVNTEAFF
>TRBJ1-6|TRBV27|.
CASSFEGQPSSPLHF
>TRBJ2-5|TRBV6-5|.
CASRGRGRETQYF
>TRBJ1-1|TRBV28|.
CASSLRQGQAFF
>TRBJ2-1|TRBV2|.
CASRPSATYNEQFF
>TRBJ2-2|TRBV11-2|.
CASSFASASGELFF
>TRBJ2-1|TRBV7-9|TRBD1
CASGPKGANEQFF
>TRBJ2-7|TRBV5-6|TRBD2
CASSLLAGGYYEQYF
>TRBJ2-3|TRBV30|TRBD1
CAWGQGSVDTQYF
>TRBJ1-2|TRBV5-8|.
CASSSDPGTGTIGYTF
>TRBJ2-7|TRBV2|.
CASSEGSLSKLSYEQYF
>TRBJ1-5|TRBV19|.
CASSIDAYSNQPQHF
>TRBJ2-5|TRBV7-3|TRBD2
CASSLGLAGVGETQYF
>TRBJ2-7|TRBV9|TRBD1
CASSAYRGSYEQYF
>TRBJ1-6|TRBV27|.
CASSKLQSPLHF
>TRBJ2-5|TRBV2|.
CASTAGWGETQYF
>TRBJ2-1|TRBV7-9|TRBD2
CASSLQTSSNEQFF
>TRBJ2-7|TRBV24-1|TRBD2
CATSRGGAPVYEQYF
>TRBJ1-2|TRBV6-5|TRBD1
CASVRDRGFYGYTF
>TRBJ1-1|TRBV10-3|TRBD1
CAITPGQGAANTEAFF
>TRBJ1-2|TRBV27|.
CASIKFGYTF
>TRBJ1-2|TRBV6-5|TRBD1
CVSRRDRSYGYTF
>TRBJ1-5|TRBV6-1|.
CASSDDGAWQPQHF
>TRBJ2-7|TRBV18|.
CASSPEVGEQYF
>TRBJ2-4|TRBV9|TRBD1
CASSRGQGGIQYF
>TRBJ2-7|TRBV3-1/TRBV3-2|TRBD2
CATGTSGRHEQYF
>TRBJ1-3|TRBV2|.
CASTKGGGPGNTIYF
>TRBJ1-6|TRBV18|.
CASSPTRVMATIYNSPLHF
>TRBJ2-5|TRBV12-5|TRBD1
CASGLKLAGTGGRETQYF
>TRBJ2-3|TRBV5-4|.
CASSPDRTVNTDTQYF
>TRBJ2-7|TRBV10-3|.
CAISDRGDEQYF
>TRBJ2-5|TRBV5-8|.
CASSWSAETQYF
>TRBJ2-7|TRBV6-5|.
CATGSHSPSYEQYF
>TRBJ2-7|TRBV10-3|TRBD1
CAISAGTGVDEQYF
>TRBJ1-6|TRBV2|TRBD1
CAGTGTGDSPLHF
>TRBJ1-2|TRBV2|.
CASSEKGGTLPNNYGYTF
>TRBJ2-5|TRBV28|.
CASRETGTSETQYF
>TRBJ2-1|TRBV5-1|.
CASSLGPRKYNEQFF
>TRBJ1-3|TRBV11-3|.
CASSLSGEDTIYF
>TRBJ2-2|TRBV7-3|TRBD1
CASSPPGQGNTGELFF
>TRBJ2-7|TRBV19|.
CASSISAGTYYEQYF
>TRBJ2-5|TRBV10-2|.
CASRKEETQYF